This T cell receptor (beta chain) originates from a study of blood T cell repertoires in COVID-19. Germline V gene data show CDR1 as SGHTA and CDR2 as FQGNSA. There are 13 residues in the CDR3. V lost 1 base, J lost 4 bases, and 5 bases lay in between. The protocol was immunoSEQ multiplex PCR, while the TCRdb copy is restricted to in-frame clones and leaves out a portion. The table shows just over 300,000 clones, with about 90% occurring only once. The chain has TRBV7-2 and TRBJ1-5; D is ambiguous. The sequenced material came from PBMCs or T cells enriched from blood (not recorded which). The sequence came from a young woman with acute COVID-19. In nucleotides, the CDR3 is TGTGCCAGCAGCTTAGACGGGAATCAGCCCCAGCATTTT. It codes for CASSLDGNQPQHF. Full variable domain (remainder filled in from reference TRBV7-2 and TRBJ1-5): GAGVSQSPSNKVTEKGKDVELRCDPISGHTALYWYRQSLGQGLEFLIYFQGNSAPDKSGLPSDRFSAERTGGSVSTLTIQRTQQEDSAVYLCASSLDGNQPQHFGDGTRLSIL.